Listed here are 2 T cell receptor beta chains from one sample, sequenced in a study of molecular identifiers for immune sequencing clone quantification. Each CDR3 protein is one row after TCRdb ran MiXCR on the PCR reads. The sample consists of fewer than 350,000 distinct CDR3 sequences, over 20% of them appearing once. What was sequenced was naive CD8+ T cells from blood, with Jurkat cell RNA spiked in. Subset denoted: FACS-sorted CD8+CD4-CCR7+CD45RA+ naive T cells. The receptor set was obtained from a human donor in good health. Some libraries in this study had Jurkat cell RNA spiked in.

This clonotype was found many times. The genes are TRBV10-3 and TRBJ1-1, with D unclear. The CDR3 totals 12 residues. Per the germline V gene, CDR1 is ENHRY and CDR2 is SYGVKD. V was cut by 4 bases and J by 3 bases, with 6 bases left in between. The CDR3 reads CAISAGYTEAFF. The CDR3 coding sequence is TGTGCCATCAGTGCGGGGTACACTGAAGCTTTCTTT.

This clonotype was seen many times. The chain joins TRBV6-5 to TRBJ1-4; the D is unclear. Germline V gives CDR1 MNHEY, CDR2 SVGAGI. The CDR3 is 13 amino acids. Trimming took 6 bases from V and 0 from J, leaving 5 bases between them. The CDR3 is CASRDATNEKLFF. The DNA for the CDR3 is TGTGCCAGCAGGGACGCAACTAATGAAAAACTGTTTTTT.